These 14 T cell receptor beta chains were sequenced from one sample in a study of T cells in localized non-small cell lung cancer. The repertoire was sequenced with immunoSEQ multiplex PCR; TCRdb's copy has only in-frame clones and lacks some. The sample lists 1,600 or so clones, about 20% occurring once. This material consisted of lung tumor tissue, taken before any cancer treatment. The receptors stem from a male donor aged 60 or over with stage I lung adenocarcinoma.

The J gene is TRBJ1-2, the V gene TRBV30, with 7 bases matching TRBD1. The junction had 9 bases not matched to a gene; V was cut back by 2 bases and J by 3 bases. CDR3 length: 15 residues. Germline lookup yields CDR1 GTSNPN and CDR2 SVGIG (reference sequence). In nucleotides, the CDR3 is TGTGCCTGGAGTAGGAGACAGGGAGGTCACTATGGCTACACCTTC. Residues: CAWSRRQGGHYGYTF.

The chain is built from TRBV19 and TRBJ1-4, with 7 bases that match TRBD1. In germline, CDR1 is LNHDA, CDR2 SQIVND (reference sequence). This CDR3 region has 15 residues. V shed 5 bases, J shed 7 bases, and the junction held 10 bases outside the gene matches. DNA for the CDR3: TGTGCCAGTAGTCCCGACAGGGCGGAAGGTGAAAAACTGTTTTTT. It codes for CASSPDRAEGEKLFF.

The V gene is TRBV11-3, the J gene TRBJ2-7; D gene uncertain. This CDR3 region has 15 residues. With 3 bases removed from V and 3 bases from J, the gap between germline ends came to 15 bases. Germline V gene data show CDR1 as SGHNT and CDR2 as YENEEA. This CDR3 reads CASSFRPAPLYEQYF. In DNA form, the CDR3 reads TGTGCCAGCAGCTTTCGGCCCGCTCCCCTCTACGAGCAGTACTTC.

This chain joins TRBV11-3 and TRBJ2-2; D possibly uses TRBD1 or TRBD2 (5 bases each). CDR1 is SGHNT and CDR2 is YENEEA in the germline V gene. Trimming took off 5 bases at V and 3 bases at J, with 13 bases between the two ends. The CDR3 is 15 amino acids. The chain's CDR3 is CASSRSSGHTGELFF. CDR3 in DNA: TGTGCCAGCAGCCGTTCCTCGGGGCACACCGGGGAGCTGTTTTTT.

This chain joins TRBV6-8 and TRBJ2-1; 8 nucleotides line up with TRBD1. The CDR3 consists of 13 residues. J was trimmed by 4 bases and V by 5 bases; bases with no gene match: 1. The V gene's germline CDR1 is MNHGY and CDR2 SAAAGT. The CDR3 region is CASSRQGYNEQFF. DNA for the CDR3: TGTGCCAGCAGTCGACAGGGGTACAATGAGCAGTTCTTC.

This rearrangement joins TRBV11-3 to TRBJ2-2, with D unresolved. CDR1 SGHNT and CDR2 YENEEA come from the germline V gene. This CDR3 is 16 amino acids long. V was shortened by 6 bases and J by 0 bases, with 14 bases between the two germline ends. CDR3 residues: CASRPPGATNTGELFF. Here the CDR3 DNA reads TGTGCCAGCAGGCCCCCGGGTGCAACGAACACCGGGGAGCTGTTTTTT.

This clone was seen only a few times. The chain links TRBV6-8 to TRBJ2-2; 9 bases match TRBD2. The CDR3 consists of 17 residues. The germline gives CDR1 MNHGY, CDR2 SAAAGT. Germline trimming cut 4 bases from V and 1 base from J; bases unmatched to any gene: 7. This CDR3 reads CASSWGLAGLNTGELFF. The CDR3 DNA sequence: TGTGCCAGCAGTTGGGGGCTAGCGGGGTTGAACACCGGGGAGCTGTTTTTT.

The chain joins TRBV18 to TRBJ1-6; TRBD1 aligns across 7 bases. The CDR3 contains 16 residues. After removal of 3 bases from V and 6 bases from J, the junction contained 8 bases not matched to a gene. The V gene's germline CDR1 is KGHSH and CDR2 LQKENI. CDR3 nucleotide sequence: TGTGCCAGCTCACCGACGTCAGGGGGACTTAATTCACCCCTCCACTTT. It codes for CASSPTSGGLNSPLHF.

The V call is TRBV11-3, the J call TRBJ1-6; 8 nucleotides align to TRBD1. V lost 3 bases and J lost 7; bases outside the gene matches: 5. The CDR3 totals 15 residues. Germline V gives CDR1 SGHNT, CDR2 YENEEA. The CDR3 here is CASSLGQVLNSPLHF. DNA of the CDR3: TGTGCCAGCAGCTTGGGACAGGTGTTGAATTCACCCCTCCACTTT.

This clone showed up just a few times. V is TRBV30 and J is TRBJ1-6; D remains unclear. The CDR3 runs 13 residues. CDR1 and CDR2 (germline): GTSNPN, SVGIG (reference sequence). DNA of the CDR3: TGTGCTGCGAAGGGAGAGTATAATTCACCCCTCCACTTT. Translating gives CAAKGEYNSPLHF.

V and J are TRBV11-1 and TRBJ2-3; 8 bases map to TRBD1. Unmatched junction bases numbered 4, after V lost 5 bases and J lost 3 bases. The CDR3 is 14 amino acids. Per the germline V gene, CDR1 is SGHAT and CDR2 is FQDESV (reference sequence). CDR3 coding DNA: TGTGCCAGCAGCCTAGGACAGGGTACAGATACGCAGTATTTT. Translating gives CASSLGQGTDTQYF.

The J gene is TRBJ1-4, the V gene TRBV28, with D perhaps matching TRBD1 (6 bases). CDR3 size: 12 residues. Germline V gene lookup returns CDR1 MDHEN and CDR2 SYDVKM. With 7 bases removed from V and 8 bases from J, the gap between germline ends came to 11 bases. Here the CDR3 DNA reads TGTGCCAGCATCGATAGGGGGGAAAAACTGTTTTTT. This gives the protein CASIDRGEKLFF.

This clone was detected only a few times. V is TRBV30 and J is TRBJ1-6, with D perhaps matching TRBD1 (6 bases). This CDR3 is 14 amino acids long. Trimming stripped 3 bases from V and 7 bases from J, with 13 bases between. Germline CDR1 and CDR2: GTSNPN and SVGIG (reference sequence). The CDR3 region has the DNA TGTGCCTGGAGAAGGGGGAGTCTGAATTCACCCCTCCACTTT. Amino acid sequence: CAWRRGSLNSPLHF. Full variable domain (missing parts from reference TRBV30 and TRBJ1-6): SQTIHQWPATLVQPVGSPLSLECTVEGTSNPNLYWYRQAAGRGLQLLFYSVGIGQISSEVPQNLSASRPQDRQFILSSKKLLLSDSGFYLCAWRRGSLNSPLHFGNGTRLTVT.

This clone was seen a handful of times. The rearrangement joins TRBV30 to TRBJ1-2; the D is unclear. This CDR3 is 11 amino acids long. The V and J ends lost 0 bases and 8 bases respectively, with 7 bases between them. CDR1 is GTSNPN and CDR2 is SVGIG in the germline V gene (reference sequence). The DNA for the CDR3 is TGTGCCTGGAGTGTACGTGTGGGCTACACCTTC. Protein product: CAWSVRVGYTF.